The 6 T cell receptor beta chains in this list originate from one sample, sequenced in a study of T cell responses to AZD1222 COVID-19 vaccine. Here immunoSEQ multiplex PCR was the method, and the copy in TCRdb shows in-frame clones only, minus some. The sample includes fewer than 110,000 clones, just over 85% of them seen just once. The sequencing here drew on peripheral blood, taken on day 0 of AZD1222 vaccination. These TCRs come from an adult in good health.

This chain joins TRBV18 and TRBJ1-5; a weak D match, TRBD1 (5 bases). The germline gives CDR1 KGHSH, CDR2 LQKENI. V was shortened by 2 bases and J by 2 bases, with 13 bases between the two germline ends. The CDR3 runs to 16 residues. In nucleotides, the CDR3 is TGTGCCAGCTCACCATCAGGGAGGGGCGGCAATCAGCCCCAGCATTTT. This gives the protein CASSPSGRGGNQPQHF.

The V and J genes are TRBV7-3 and TRBJ1-1, with 11 bases matching TRBD1. With V trimmed by 5 bases and J by 1 base, 12 bases remained unmatched. CDR3 length equals 18 residues. Germline CDR1 reads SGHTA; CDR2 reads FQGTGA. CDR3 nucleotide sequence: TGTGCCAGCAGCCCTACCCCTATGGACAGGGGGCAGAACACTGAAGCTTTCTTT. This translates into CASSPTPMDRGQNTEAFF.

The V and J genes are TRBV18 and TRBJ1-4; D is ambiguous. The CDR3 contains 14 residues. Germline V gene data show CDR1 as KGHSH and CDR2 as LQKENI. Trimming stripped 2 bases from V and 8 bases from J, with 12 bases between. This chain's CDR3 is CASSPAADGEKLFF. The CDR3 region has the DNA TGTGCCAGCTCACCAGCAGCGGATGGCGAAAAACTGTTTTTT.

In the case of this clone: At the DNA level, this CDR3 is encoded by other sequences in the same sample as well. The chain carries TRBV3-1 (or the pseudogene TRBV3-2) and TRBJ2-7, with D unclear. Trimming took 3 bases from V and 1 from J, leaving 10 bases between them. Germline V gives CDR1 LGHDT, CDR2 YNNKEL (reference sequence). CDR3 size: 14 residues. CDR3 sequence: CASSHRNISYEQYF. DNA of the CDR3: TGTGCCAGCAGCCACAGGAACATTTCCTACGAGCAGTACTTC.

The genes are TRBV7-2 and TRBJ2-7; 9 nucleotides match TRBD2. Germline V gene data show CDR1 as SGHTA and CDR2 as FQGNSA. The CDR3 consists of 17 residues. Germline trimming cut 5 bases from V and 5 bases from J; bases unmatched to any gene: 16. The CDR3 region is CASSPRTLRTSVHEQYF. The CDR3 DNA reads TGTGCCAGCAGCCCCCGGACTCTTAGGACTAGCGTGCACGAGCAGTACTTC.

This chain joins TRBV28 and TRBJ1-1; D is uncertain. Germline V gene data show CDR1 as MDHEN and CDR2 as SYDVKM. CDR3 size: 13 residues. V was shortened by 7 bases and J by 0 bases, with 9 bases between the two germline ends. CDR3 sequence (DNA): TGTGCCAGCACGCGGACGATGAACACTGAAGCTTTCTTT. Its protein is CASTRTMNTEAFF.